This T cell receptor (beta chain) came from a study of identical twins. Regarding the study as a whole: Conclusions were drawn cross-sectionally by statistical analysis, without following the same donors. Analyses of zero insertions could, in part, be confounded by invariant MAIT and iNKT cells.

To note about this clonotype: Its matching antigen is unknown.

cDNA carried unique molecular identifiers, and a universal primer site was added by template switching. TCRdb re-derived calls from the 5' RACE reads in MiXCR, one entry per CDR3 protein. This table has under 900,000 distinct CDR3 sequences, around 12% appearing once. These data were also filed under a second study, of yellow fever vaccine responses in identical twins. In that study: Twins reportedly had a vaccine T cell response that seemed partly convergent, partly personalized.

This clonotype originated in a woman between 18 and 29 years old in good health. The sequenced sample consisted of PBMCs.

The CDR3 protein is CASSLLKNNEKLFF. The CDR3 DNA follows: TGTGCCAGCAGCTTGTTGAAAAATAATGAAAAACTGTTTTTT. This chain connects TRBV7-8 to TRBJ1-4; no clear D. The ends were cut back, 3 bases at V and 4 bases at J, with 9 bases in the middle. In germline, CDR1 is SGHVS, CDR2 FQNEAQ. The CDR3 spans 14 residues. The full variable domain, in which reference TRBV7-8 and TRBJ1-4 provide the parts outside the CDR3, is GAGVSQSPRYKVAKRGQDVALRCDPISGHVSLFWYQQALGQGPEFLTYFQNEAQLDKSGLPSDRFFAERPEGSVSTLKIQRTQQEDSAVYLCASSLLKNNEKLFFGSGTQLSVL.